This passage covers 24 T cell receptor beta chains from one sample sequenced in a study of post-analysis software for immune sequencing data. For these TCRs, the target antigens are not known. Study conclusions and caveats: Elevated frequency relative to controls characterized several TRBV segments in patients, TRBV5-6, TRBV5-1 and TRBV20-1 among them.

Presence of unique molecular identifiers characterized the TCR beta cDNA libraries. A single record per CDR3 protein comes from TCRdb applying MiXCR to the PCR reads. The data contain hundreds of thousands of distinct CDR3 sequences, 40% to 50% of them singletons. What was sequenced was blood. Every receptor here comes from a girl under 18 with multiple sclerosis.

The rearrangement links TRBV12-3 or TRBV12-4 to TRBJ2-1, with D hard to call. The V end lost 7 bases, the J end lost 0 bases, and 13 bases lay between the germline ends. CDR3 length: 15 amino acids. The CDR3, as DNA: TGTGCCAGCATCGATCGTGGAATCTCCTACAATGAGCAGTTCTTC. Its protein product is CASIDRGISYNEQFF.

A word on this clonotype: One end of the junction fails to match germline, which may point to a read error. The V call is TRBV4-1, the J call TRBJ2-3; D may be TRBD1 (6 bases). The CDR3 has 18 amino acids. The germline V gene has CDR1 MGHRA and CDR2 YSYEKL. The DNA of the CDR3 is TGCGCCAGCAGCCAAGATCCCCCGACAGGTTGGAGCACAGATACGCGGTATTTT. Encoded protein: CASSQDPPTGWSTDTRYF.

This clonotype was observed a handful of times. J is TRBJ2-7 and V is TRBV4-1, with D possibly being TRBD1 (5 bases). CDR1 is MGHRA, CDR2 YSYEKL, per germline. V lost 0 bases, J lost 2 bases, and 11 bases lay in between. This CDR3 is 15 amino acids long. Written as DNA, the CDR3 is TGCGCCAGCAGCCAAGATCTCCACAGGACCTACGAGCAGTACTTC. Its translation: CASSQDLHRTYEQYF.

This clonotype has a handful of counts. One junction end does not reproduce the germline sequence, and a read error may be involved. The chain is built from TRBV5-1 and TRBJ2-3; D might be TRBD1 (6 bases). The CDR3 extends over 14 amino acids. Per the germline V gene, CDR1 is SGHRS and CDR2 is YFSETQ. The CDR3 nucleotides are TGCGCCAGCGTGCGGACAGCCGGCGTAGATACGCGGTATTTT. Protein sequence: CASVRTAGVDTRYF. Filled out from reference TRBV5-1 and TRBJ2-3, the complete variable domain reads KAGVTQTPRYLIKTRGQQVTLSCSPISGHRSVSWYQQTPGQGLQFLFEYFSETQRNKGNFPGRFSGRQFSNSRSEMNVSTLELGDSALYLCASVRTAGVDTRYFGPGTRLTVL.

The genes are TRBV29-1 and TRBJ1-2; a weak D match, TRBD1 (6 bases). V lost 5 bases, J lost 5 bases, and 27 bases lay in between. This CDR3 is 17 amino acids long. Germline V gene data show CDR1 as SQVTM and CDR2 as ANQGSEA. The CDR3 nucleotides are TGCAGCGTTCGCACTAGAGCACCGGGCTCGCAGGGGTATGGCTACACCTTC. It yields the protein CSVRTRAPGSQGYGYTF.

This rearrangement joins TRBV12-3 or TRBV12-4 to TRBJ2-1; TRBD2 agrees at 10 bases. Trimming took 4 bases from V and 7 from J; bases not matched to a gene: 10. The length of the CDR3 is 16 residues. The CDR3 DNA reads TGTGCCAGCAGTTATCGGCTAGCGGGAGAACGAAATGAGCAGTTCTTC. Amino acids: CASSYRLAGERNEQFF.

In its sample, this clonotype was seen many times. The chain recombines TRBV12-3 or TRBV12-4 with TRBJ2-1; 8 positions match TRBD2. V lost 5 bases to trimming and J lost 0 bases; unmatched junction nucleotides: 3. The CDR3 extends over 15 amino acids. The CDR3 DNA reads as TGTGCCAGCAGTCCACTAGCGGACTCCTACAATGAGCAGTTCTTC. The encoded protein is CASSPLADSYNEQFF.

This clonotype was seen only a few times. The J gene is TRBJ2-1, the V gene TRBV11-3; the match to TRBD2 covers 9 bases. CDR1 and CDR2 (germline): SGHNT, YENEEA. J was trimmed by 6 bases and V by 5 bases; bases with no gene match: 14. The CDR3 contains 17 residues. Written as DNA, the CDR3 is TGTGCCAGCAGCCCCACGGCTAGCGGGATTCGGGGCAATGAGCAGTTCTTC. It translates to CASSPTASGIRGNEQFF.

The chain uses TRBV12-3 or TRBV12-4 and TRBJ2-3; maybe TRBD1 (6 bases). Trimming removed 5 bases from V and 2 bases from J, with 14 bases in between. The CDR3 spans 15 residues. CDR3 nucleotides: TGTGCCAGCAGTAAAGACAGGCCCTACACAGATACGCAGTATTTT. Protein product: CASSKDRPYTDTQYF.

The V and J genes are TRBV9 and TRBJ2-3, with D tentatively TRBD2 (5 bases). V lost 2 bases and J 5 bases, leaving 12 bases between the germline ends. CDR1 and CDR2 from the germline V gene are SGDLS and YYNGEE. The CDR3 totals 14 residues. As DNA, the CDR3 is TGTGCCAGCAGCGTTATGACTGGAGGAGATACGCAGTATTTT. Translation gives CASSVMTGGDTQYF. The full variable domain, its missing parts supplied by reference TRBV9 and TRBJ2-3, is DSGVTQTPKHLITATGQRVTLRCSPRSGDLSVYWYQQSLDQGLQFLIQYYNGEERAKGNILERFSAQQFPDLHSELNLSSLELGDSALYFCASSVMTGGDTQYFGPGTRLTVL.

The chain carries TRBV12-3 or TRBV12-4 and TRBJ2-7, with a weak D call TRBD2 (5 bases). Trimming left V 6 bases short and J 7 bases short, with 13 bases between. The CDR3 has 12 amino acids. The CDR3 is CASSPSSNEQYF. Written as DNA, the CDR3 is TGTGCCAGCAGCCCTAGCTCCAATGAGCAGTACTTC.

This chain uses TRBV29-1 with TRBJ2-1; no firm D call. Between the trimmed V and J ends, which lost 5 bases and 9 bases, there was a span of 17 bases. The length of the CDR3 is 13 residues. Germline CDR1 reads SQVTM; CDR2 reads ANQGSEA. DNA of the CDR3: TGCAGCGTTAGTACAGTCCTCTCGGGTGAGCAGTTCTTC. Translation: CSVSTVLSGEQFF.

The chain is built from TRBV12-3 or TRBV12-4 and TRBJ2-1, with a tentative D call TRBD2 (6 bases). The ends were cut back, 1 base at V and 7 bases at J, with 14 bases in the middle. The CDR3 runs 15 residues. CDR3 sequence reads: CASSLEAGLGNEQFF. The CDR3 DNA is TGTGCCAGCAGTTTAGAGGCGGGATTGGGGAATGAGCAGTTCTTC.

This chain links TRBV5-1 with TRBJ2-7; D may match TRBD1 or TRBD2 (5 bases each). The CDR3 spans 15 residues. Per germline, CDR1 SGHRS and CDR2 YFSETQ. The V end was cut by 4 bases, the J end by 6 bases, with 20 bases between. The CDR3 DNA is TGCGCCAGCAGCCGGGACGTTCCGAAGAAAGGCGAGCAGTACTTC. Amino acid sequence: CASSRDVPKKGEQYF.

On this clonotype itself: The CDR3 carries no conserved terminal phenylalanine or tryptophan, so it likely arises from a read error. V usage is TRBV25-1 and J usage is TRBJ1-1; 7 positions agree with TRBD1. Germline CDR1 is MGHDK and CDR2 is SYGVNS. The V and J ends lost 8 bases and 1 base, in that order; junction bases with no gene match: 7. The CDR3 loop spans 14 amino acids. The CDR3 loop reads CASFPDRPNTEAFS. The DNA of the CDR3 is TGTGCCAGCTTCCCGGACAGGCCGAACACTGAAGCTTTCTCT.

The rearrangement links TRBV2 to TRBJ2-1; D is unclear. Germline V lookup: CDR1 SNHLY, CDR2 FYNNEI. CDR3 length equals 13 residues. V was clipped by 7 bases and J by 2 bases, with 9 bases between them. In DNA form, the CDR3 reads TGTGCCAGCATTCGGCACCCCTACAATGAGCAGTTCTTC. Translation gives CASIRHPYNEQFF.

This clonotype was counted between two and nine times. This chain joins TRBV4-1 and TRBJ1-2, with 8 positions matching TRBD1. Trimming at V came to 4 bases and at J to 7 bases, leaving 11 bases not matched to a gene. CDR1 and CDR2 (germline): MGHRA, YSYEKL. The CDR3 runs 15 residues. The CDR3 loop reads CASSPAGDRWSGYTF. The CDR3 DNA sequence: TGCGCCAGCAGCCCAGCAGGGGACAGGTGGTCTGGCTACACCTTC.

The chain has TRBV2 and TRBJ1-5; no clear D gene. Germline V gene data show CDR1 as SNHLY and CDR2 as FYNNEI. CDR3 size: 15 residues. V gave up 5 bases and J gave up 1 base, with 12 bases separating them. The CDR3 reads CASSSPGPSNQPQHF. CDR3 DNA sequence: TGTGCCAGCAGTTCCCCCGGGCCGAGCAATCAGCCCCAGCATTTT.

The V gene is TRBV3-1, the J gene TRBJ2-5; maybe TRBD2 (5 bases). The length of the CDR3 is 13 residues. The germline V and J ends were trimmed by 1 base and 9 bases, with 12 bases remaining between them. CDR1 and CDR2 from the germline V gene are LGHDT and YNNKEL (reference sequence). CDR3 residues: CASSQARTDPQYF. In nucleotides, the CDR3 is TGTGCCAGCAGCCAAGCCAGGACTGACCCCCAGTACTTC.

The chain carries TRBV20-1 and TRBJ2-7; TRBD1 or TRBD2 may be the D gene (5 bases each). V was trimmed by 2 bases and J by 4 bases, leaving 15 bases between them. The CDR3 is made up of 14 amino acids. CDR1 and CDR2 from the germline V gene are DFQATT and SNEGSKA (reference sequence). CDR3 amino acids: CSARSGLGGYEQYF. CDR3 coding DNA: TGCAGTGCTAGATCAGGGCTTGGGGGATACGAGCAGTACTTC.

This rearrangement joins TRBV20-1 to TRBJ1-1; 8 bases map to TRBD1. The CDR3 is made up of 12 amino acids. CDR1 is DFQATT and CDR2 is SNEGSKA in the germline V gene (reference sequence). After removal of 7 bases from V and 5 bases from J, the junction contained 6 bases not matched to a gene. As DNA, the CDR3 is TGCAGTGGTTTCAGGGGGCGTACTGAAGCTTTCTTT. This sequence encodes CSGFRGRTEAFF.

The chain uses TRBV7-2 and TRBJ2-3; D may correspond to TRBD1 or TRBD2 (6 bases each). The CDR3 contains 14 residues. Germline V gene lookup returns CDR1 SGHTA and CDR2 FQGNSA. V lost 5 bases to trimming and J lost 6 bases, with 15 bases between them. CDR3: CASSPSQGRDTQYF. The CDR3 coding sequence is TGTGCCAGCAGCCCCTCGCAGGGGAGGGATACGCAGTATTTT. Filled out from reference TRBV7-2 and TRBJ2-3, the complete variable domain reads GAGVSQSPSNKVTEKGKDVELRCDPISGHTALYWYRQSLGQGLEFLIYFQGNSAPDKSGLPSDRFSAERTGGSVSTLTIQRTQQEDSAVYLCASSPSQGRDTQYFGPGTRLTVL.

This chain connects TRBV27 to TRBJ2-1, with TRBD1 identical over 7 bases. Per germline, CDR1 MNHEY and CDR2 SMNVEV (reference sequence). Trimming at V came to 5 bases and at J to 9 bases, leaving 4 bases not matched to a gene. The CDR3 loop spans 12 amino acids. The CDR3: CASSRQGGEQFF. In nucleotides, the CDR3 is TGTGCCAGCAGTAGACAGGGTGGTGAGCAGTTCTTC.

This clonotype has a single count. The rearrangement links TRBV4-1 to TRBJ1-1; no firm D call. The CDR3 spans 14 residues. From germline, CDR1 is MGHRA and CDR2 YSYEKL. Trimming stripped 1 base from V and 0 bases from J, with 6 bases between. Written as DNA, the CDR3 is TGCGCCAGCAGCCAAGTGACCATGAACACTGAAGCTTTCTTT. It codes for CASSQVTMNTEAFF.